This T cell receptor beta chain appears in the sequencing data of a study of low-dose radiotherapy and immunotherapy resistance in tumors. In the study overall: For Cohort 1, fractions of 0.5 Gy were given every 2 weeks, reaching 6.5 Gy overall. Patients took 300 mg oral aspirin daily for four cycles from cycle 1 day 1.

This clonotype has at least ten counts. TRAV- and TRBV-specific primers primed first-strand cDNA, covering alpha and beta chains. TCRs underwent approximately 20 PCR cycles of amplification with a constant-region primer and V-primer adapter. Using its own MiXCR run on the reads, TCRdb lists one record per CDR3 protein. The sample records about 60,000 distinct CDR3 sequences, under 30% being singletons. Indicated time point: before trial treatment. Nivolumab, ipilimumab, aspirin, low-dose cyclophosphamide and low-dose radiotherapy were all administered to the donors. The CDR3 is 16 residues long. V lost 3 bases and J lost 4, with 15 bases in between. Germline V CDR1 and CDR2: MDHEN, SYDVKM.

The chain joins TRBV28 to TRBJ1-4; D remains ambiguous. The sequence was obtained from a male donor with prostate cancer. Material: PBMCs, obtained before treatment. The CDR3 DNA sequence: TGTGCCAGCAGTTTTACGAAGGGCAGGCTTAATGAAAAACTGTTTTTT. It translates to CASSFTKGRLNEKLFF.